This T cell receptor (beta chain) was observed in a study of blood T cell repertoires in COVID-19. Only in-frame clones appear in the TCRdb table, and some are missing; sequencing was by immunoSEQ multiplex PCR. Of 250,000 to 300,000 clones in the sample, just over 90% were seen once. The CDR3 has 15 amino acids. Trimming left V 4 bases short and J 7 bases short, with 16 bases between. Germline CDR1 and CDR2: KGHSH and LQKENI. A single count supports this clone. Material for sequencing was PBMCs or T cells enriched from blood (not recorded which). This clonotype was obtained from a woman aged 40 to 50 with acute COVID-19. The chain uses TRBV18 and TRBJ2-2, with D hard to call. The CDR3 loop is CASSHTTETVGELFF. CDR3 sequence (DNA): TGTGCCAGCTCACATACGACCGAAACAGTCGGGGAGCTGTTTTTT. Using reference TRBV18 and TRBJ2-2 for the parts outside the CDR3, the full variable domain is NAGVMQNPRHLVRRRGQEARLRCSPMKGHSHVYWYRQLPEEGLKFMVYLQKENIIDESGMPKERFSAEFPKEGPSILRIQQVVRGDSAAYFCASSHTTETVGELFFGEGSRLTVL.